These 8 T cell receptor beta chains share one sample of origin, sequenced in a study of T-cell reconstitution after alpha-beta-depleted transplantation in children. The library targeted TCRbeta and was prepared with unique molecular identifiers. TCRdb re-called the PCR reads through MiXCR, storing one row per CDR3 protein. The table has approximately 150,000 distinct CDR3 sequences, around 10% seen once. Sequences were derived from PBMCs, mostly from graft donor cells, sampled 180 days after TCRalphabeta/CD19-depleted stem cell transplant. All receptors derive from a female patient aged 2-15 years who had a stem cell transplant for congenital amegakaryocytic thrombocytopenia, so the T cells may come from the graft donor.

This clonotype appeared many times. The genes are TRBV6-1 and TRBJ1-1; D possibly corresponds to TRBD1 (5 bases). The germline gives CDR1 MNHNS, CDR2 SASEGT. The germline V and J ends were trimmed by 6 bases and 1 base, with 12 bases remaining between them. CDR3 length: 14 amino acids. The DNA for the CDR3 is TGTGCCAGCAGCGGGACCAGGACGAACACTGAAGCTTTCTTT. As protein: CASSGTRTNTEAFF.

In this sample, this clonotype turned up many times. The chain has TRBV10-3 and TRBJ2-3, with a possible D match to TRBD1 (5 bases). CDR1 is ENHRY, CDR2 SYGVKD, per germline. This CDR3 has 14 amino acids. The V end lost 4 bases, the J end lost 4 bases, and 12 bases lay between the germline ends. In DNA, the CDR3 is TGTGCCATCAGTGTACAGGCAGGCCCAGATACGCAGTATTTT. It codes for CAISVQAGPDTQYF.

V and J are TRBV20-1 and TRBJ1-1, with 10 positions matching TRBD1. CDR3 length: 17 residues. Germline CDR1 reads DFQATT; CDR2 reads SNEGSKA (reference sequence). After removal of 5 bases from V and 0 bases from J, the junction contained 12 bases not matched to a gene. The CDR3 region has the DNA TGCAGTGCTTCCGGGGTGGACAGGGGGTATATGAACACTGAAGCTTTCTTT. Translated: CSASGVDRGYMNTEAFF.

The genes are TRBV4-2 and TRBJ2-1; 8 positions agree with TRBD2. CDR1 is LGHNA and CDR2 is YNFKEQ in the germline V gene. The trim removed 4 bases at V and 6 bases at J, leaving 5 bases unmatched. This CDR3 spans 14 amino acids. CDR3 sequence: CASSPGRASNEQFF. The DNA for the CDR3 is TGTGCCAGCAGCCCCGGGAGGGCCTCCAATGAGCAGTTCTTC.

About this clonotype: A much larger clone is a single base away; this may be a read error. V and J are TRBV6-1 and TRBJ2-5; TRBD1 is a possible D gene (5 bases). Germline V gives CDR1 MNHNS, CDR2 SASEGT. This CDR3 spans 14 amino acids. The CDR3 reads CASRDRQIQETHYF. The CDR3 nucleotides are TGTGCCAGCAGGGACCGACAGATCCAAGAGACCCACTACTTC.

In its sample, this clonotype was seen many times. The gene calls are TRBV12-3 or TRBV12-4 and TRBJ2-7, with 7 bases matching TRBD2. The CDR3 is made up of 14 amino acids. Trimming removed 5 bases from V and 4 bases from J; junction bases left unmatched: 8. Here the CDR3 reads CASSPRDYYYEQYF. The CDR3 DNA reads TGTGCCAGCAGTCCCCGGGACTATTATTACGAGCAGTACTTC.

V gene TRBV19 combines with J gene TRBJ2-7; D remains unclear. The ends were cut back, 5 bases at V and 2 bases at J, with 10 bases in the middle. The germline CDR1 and CDR2 sequences are LNHDA and SQIVND (reference sequence). The CDR3 is made up of 13 amino acids. The CDR3 bases are TGTGCCAGTAGTCGGTCCGAAGCCTACGAGCAGTACTTC. Translation gives CASSRSEAYEQYF.

A word on this clonotype: Being one base from a much bigger clone, this may be a read error. This chain connects TRBV20-1 to TRBJ2-3; TRBD2 might be the D (5 bases). The germline V gene encodes CDR1 DFQATT and CDR2 SNEGSKA (reference sequence). The length of the CDR3 is 13 residues. The V end was cut by 4 bases, the J end by 2 bases, with 10 bases between. The CDR3 reads CSAIEGVTDTQYF. The CDR3 bases are TGCAGTGCTATTGAGGGTGTCACAGATACGCAGTATTTT.